This TCR beta chain was documented in a study of blood T cell repertoires in COVID-19 (dated by TCRdb to about 2020). A note on the overall study: Samples from collaborators originated in the United States, Italy and Spain and spanned both the acute and convalescent phases of COVID-19. The prospective study material was composed of cDNA or gDNA derived from T cells, B-cell-depleted T cells, or PBMCs. Deeply sampled blood TCRbeta repertoires from subjects exposed to, actively infected with, or recovered from COVID-19 were included in the dataset. A freely available public database, intended as a resource for researchers studying the immune response to SARS-CoV-2, is where the repertoires were released. The samples were drawn from the first 160 participants of the ongoing ImmuneRACE study and from some 1,300 subjects provided by 6 global collaborators. The sample metadata nearly always contained a de-identified subject ID, COVID-19 status, age in years and sex. Where HLA class I and class II types were available, the types were taken from metadata supplied by the sample provider, not from assay-based typing.

One collaborating source in Seattle enrolled patients during active infection and followed them longitudinally through the course of disease. The collaborating institutions used their own protocols to collect whole blood in K2EDTA tubes. For TCRbeta analysis, collaborators shipped samples as frozen whole blood, isolated PBMCs, or DNA extracted from either of those sample types. Study-level results and caveats: The quantity of clinical and demographic metadata differed by source and by participant and was supplied without curation.

A remark on this clone: Its antigen is unknown. No much larger clonotype is one base removed from it; base qualities were not supplied.

CDR1 and CDR2, looked up from the germline V gene, are SGHTA and FQGNSA. The CDR3 contains 14 residues, cysteine and phenylalanine counted. The retained sequence is limited to the CDR3, 42 bases, with the frame set at the first base. Clipping removes 5 bases from V and 10 bases from J, with 9 as the unmatched junction base count. TCRbeta CDR3 regions were amplified from genomic DNA by means of the immunoSEQ Assay, a bias-controlled multiplex PCR. The original methods were these. The number of nucleated cells in each sample was estimated by amplification of reference gene primers within the assay. Sequence reads were collapsed and filtered to measure the absolute abundance of every unique TCRbeta CDR3 rearrangement. For each sample, productive Simpson clonality was calculated by taking the square root of Simpson's diversity index across productive rearrangements. This is the immuneACCESS table as TCRdb keeps it, with only in-frame sequences that have V and J called. A part of the clones is gone; compared with another copy, unresolved V genes explain less than half, and the rest is unexplained. V, J and clone size are taken as reported in that table, and D and trimming were inferred from the DNA itself. Counted in this sample were under 450,000 clones; 80% to 90% of them appeared once. Of the sample, roughly 7.2% is held by the ten largest clones.

In this chain, TRBV7-2 is recombined with TRBJ2-1, and TRBD2 matches 9 of the central bases. The origin of this receptor is an older woman with COVID-19, enrolled during active disease. The specimen was peripheral blood. The CDR3 region has the sequence CASSTRGLAHEQFF. The DNA reads TGTGCCAGCAGCACTCGAGGACTAGCGCACGAGCAGTTCTTC.